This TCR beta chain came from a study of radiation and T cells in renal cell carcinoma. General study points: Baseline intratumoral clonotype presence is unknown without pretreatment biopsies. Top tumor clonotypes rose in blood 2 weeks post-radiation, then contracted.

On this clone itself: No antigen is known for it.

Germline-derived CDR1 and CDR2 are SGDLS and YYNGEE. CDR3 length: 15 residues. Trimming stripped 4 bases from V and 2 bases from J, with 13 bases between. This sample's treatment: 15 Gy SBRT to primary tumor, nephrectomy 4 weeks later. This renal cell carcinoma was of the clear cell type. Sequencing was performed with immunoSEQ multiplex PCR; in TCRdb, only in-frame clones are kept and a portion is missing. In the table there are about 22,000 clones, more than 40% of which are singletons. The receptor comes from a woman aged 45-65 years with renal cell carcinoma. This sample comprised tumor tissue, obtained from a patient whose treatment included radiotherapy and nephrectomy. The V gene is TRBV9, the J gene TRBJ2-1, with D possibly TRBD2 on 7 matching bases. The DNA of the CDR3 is TGTGCCAGCAGCCCCGGGGGGCCTACCTACAATGAGCAGTTCTTC. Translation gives CASSPGGPTYNEQFF.